These T cell receptor beta chains were read from a single sample in a study of identical twins. In TCRdb, the 5' RACE reads were re-called with MiXCR into one record per CDR3 protein. The repertoire consists of hundreds of thousands of distinct CDR3 sequences, with approximately 18% occurring once and the leading ten covering roughly 14%. This sample was also put to use in a study of T cells expressing NK-cell markers.

Material for sequencing was PBMCs. These receptors came from a woman between 18 and 29 years old in good health. CDR3s include the opening cysteine and the closing phenylalanine or tryptophan. The D gene is left open where the match is weak. Expanded clones get a size class; other rows say once, few or many, or leave the size out.

j_gene,v_gene,abundance,d_gene,CDR3nt,CDR3aa
TRBJ2-5,TRBV20-1,.,.,TGCAGTGCCATGGACGGTTCGGAGACCCAGTACTTC,CSAMDGSETQYF
TRBJ1-2,TRBV5-8,.,.,TGTGCCAGCAGCTTGGGTCGAAGGAGCTATGGCTACACCTTC,CASSLGRRSYGYTF
TRBJ1-2,TRBV10-3,.,TRBD1,TGTGCCAACCCGACAGGGAATGACTATGGCTACACCTTC,CANPTGNDYGYTF
TRBJ2-4,TRBV5-1,.,.,TGCGCCAGCTATGAGGCTCACGCTCTAGCCAAAAACATTCAGTACTTC,CASYEAHALAKNIQYF
TRBJ2-7,TRBV29-1,few,.,TGCAGCGTTGCGGCGATTAGCTCCTACGAGCAGTACTTC,CSVAAISSYEQYF
TRBJ2-1,TRBV7-2,few,.,TGTGCCAGCAGCCGCAGGGTTTCCTACAATGAGCAGTTCTTC,CASSRRVSYNEQFF
TRBJ1-1,TRBV19,.,.,TGTGCCAGTAGGGGGCAGGGCCTCAATGAAGCTTTCTTT,CASRGQGLNEAFF
TRBJ2-1,TRBV20-1,.,.,TGCAGTGCTAGGGGGGTAGCGGTAAGCTCCTACAATGAGCAGTTCTTC,CSARGVAVSSYNEQFF
TRBJ2-3,TRBV10-3,few,.,TGTGCCATCAGTGCTAGCACTCACCCGGGTACGCAGTATTTT,CAISASTHPGTQYF
TRBJ2-1,TRBV29-1,.,TRBD1,TGCAGCGTGGCCGGGACAGGGTCGTTCAATGAGCAGTTCTTC,CSVAGTGSFNEQFF
TRBJ2-1,TRBV10-3,once,TRBD2,TGTGCCATCAGTTCCAAGGTAGCGGGGGGCCCTTACAATGAGCAGTTCTTC,CAISSKVAGGPYNEQFF
TRBJ2-3,TRBV6-5,.,.,TGTGCCAGCAGCTCCACTTGGGTGGATACGCAGTATTTT,CASSSTWVDTQYF
TRBJ2-7,TRBV12-3/TRBV12-4,few,.,TGTGCCAGCAGCCAGGGACTCCGCCGGGGAGAGCAGTACTTC,CASSQGLRRGEQYF
TRBJ1-2,TRBV5-1,.,TRBD1,TGCGCCAGCAACCCGAGAGCGGGACAGCTAGGGGATGGCTACACCTTC,CASNPRAGQLGDGYTF
TRBJ2-3,TRBV9,.,TRBD1,TGTGCCAGCAGCCCGAGGACAGGGGTGATGGTCACAGATACGCAGTATTTT,CASSPRTGVMVTDTQYF
TRBJ2-1,TRBV10-3,few,TRBD2,TGTGCCATCAGTAGGAGTGGCGGGAGGGCCGCGAATGAGCAGTTCTTC,CAISRSGGRAANEQFF
TRBJ1-2,TRBV9,few,.,TGTGCCAGCAGCGTAGTACCTAACTATGGCTACACCTTC,CASSVVPNYGYTF